Each of the 18 T cell receptor beta chains below was sequenced from the same sample in a study of Ad26.COV2.S vaccination and SARS-CoV-2 variants. Specified treatment: over 15 received Ad26.COV2.S at low or high dose, single or two shots; 5 received placebo; per-sample allocation not given. Specimens were obtained on day 63 following the first vaccine or placebo injection. Libraries were prepared by immunoSEQ multiplex PCR; TCRdb keeps only in-frame clonotypes and omits some of them. The repertoire holds a few hundred thousand clones, with 80% to 90% as singletons. Sample: peripheral blood, taken in a trial of Ad26.COV2.S vaccine versus placebo. The receptors here all came from a person between 18 and 59 years old who received the Ad26.COV2.S COVID-19 vaccine or a placebo.

The V call is TRBV7-2, the J call TRBJ2-7; 7 positions match TRBD2. The CDR3 is 17 residues long. The junction had 11 bases not matched to a gene; V was cut back by 1 base and J by 2 bases. In germline, CDR1 is SGHTA, CDR2 FQGNSA. CDR3 residues: CASSLGSSGVYPYEQYF. CDR3 coding DNA: TGTGCCAGCAGCTTAGGGTCGAGCGGGGTCTATCCCTACGAGCAGTACTTC. Combining the CDR3 with reference TRBV7-2 and TRBJ2-7 gives the whole variable domain GAGVSQSPSNKVTEKGKDVELRCDPISGHTALYWYRQSLGQGLEFLIYFQGNSAPDKSGLPSDRFSAERTGGSVSTLTIQRTQQEDSAVYLCASSLGSSGVYPYEQYFGPGTRLTVT.

This clone showed up just once. The J gene is TRBJ1-4, the V gene TRBV2; D unclear. V lost 4 bases and J 4 bases, leaving 4 bases between the germline ends. This CDR3 comprises 12 residues. CDR1 and CDR2 (germline): SNHLY, FYNNEI. In DNA, the CDR3 is TGTGCCAGCAGTGGAGTTAATGAAAAACTGTTTTTT. Its protein product is CASSGVNEKLFF.

The rearrangement uses TRBV6-5 and TRBJ2-7; no definite D call. The CDR3 spans 12 residues. Germline lookup yields CDR1 MNHEY and CDR2 SVGAGI. Trimming pared 7 bases from V and 0 bases from J, leaving 7 bases between. The CDR3 nucleotides read TGTGCCAGCACTAGAAGCTCCTACGAGCAGTACTTC. It is translated as CASTRSSYEQYF.

The rearrangement links TRBV5-1 to TRBJ1-1; 7 bases are a match to TRBD1. The CDR3 consists of 17 residues. Looked up from germline, CDR1 is SGHRS and CDR2 is YFSETQ. J lost 1 base, V lost 3 bases, and 12 bases had no gene match. The chain's CDR3 is CASSSPTGWWGNTEAFF. In nucleotides, the CDR3 is TGCGCCAGCAGCTCCCCGACAGGGTGGTGGGGGAACACTGAAGCTTTCTTT.

This clone is a singleton in its sample. The V and J genes are TRBV12-5 and TRBJ2-2; D possibly corresponds to TRBD1 (6 bases). This CDR3 contains 11 residues. The germline CDR1 and CDR2 sequences are LGHNT and FRNRAP. CDR3 sequence: CATGNTGELFF. CDR3 nucleotide sequence: TGTGCGACAGGTAACACCGGGGAGCTGTTTTTT.

The chain links TRBV5-6 to TRBJ1-2; TRBD1 matches at 11 bases. CDR3 length: 15 amino acids. Germline V CDR1 and CDR2: SGHDT, YYEEEE. The junction had 6 bases not matched to a gene; V was cut back by 4 bases and J by 4 bases. The CDR3 DNA reads as TGTGCCAGCAGCCCGGGGACAGGGGGGATCTATGGCTACACCTTC. It encodes CASSPGTGGIYGYTF. Full variable domain (missing parts from reference TRBV5-6 and TRBJ1-2): DAGVTQSPTHLIKTRGQQVTLRCSPKSGHDTVSWYQQALGQGPQFIFQYYEEEERQRGNFPDRFSGHQFPNYSSELNVNALLLGDSALYLCASSPGTGGIYGYTFGSGTRLTVV.

The J gene is TRBJ2-7, the V gene TRBV13; tentatively, D is TRBD2 (7 bases). Trimming left V 1 base short and J 4 bases short, with 11 bases between. The CDR3 runs 14 residues. CDR1 and CDR2 (germline): PRHDT, FYEKMQ (reference sequence). The chain's CDR3 is CASSLERGGYEQYF. The CDR3 DNA follows: TGTGCCAGCAGCTTAGAAAGGGGGGGATACGAGCAGTACTTC.

The genes are TRBV20-1 and TRBJ2-7; 8 bases line up with TRBD2. The V gene's germline CDR1 is DFQATT and CDR2 SNEGSKA (reference sequence). The CDR3 runs to 13 residues. The junction had 3 bases not matched to a gene; V was cut back by 3 bases and J by 2 bases. The CDR3 is CSASLAGAYEQYF. The CDR3 DNA is TGCAGTGCTAGTCTAGCGGGCGCCTACGAGCAGTACTTC.

The rearrangement joins TRBV6-5 to TRBJ2-7, with D perhaps matching TRBD1 (6 bases). The V end lost 6 bases, the J end lost 2 bases, and 14 bases lay between the germline ends. The length of the CDR3 is 14 residues. The V gene's germline CDR1 is MNHEY and CDR2 SVGAGI. Here the CDR3 DNA reads TGTGCCAGCAGCAGACAGGTTGGAGCCTACGAGCAGTACTTC. This gives the protein CASSRQVGAYEQYF.

The chain is built from TRBV20-1 and TRBJ1-2; no firm D call. Germline V gene lookup returns CDR1 DFQATT and CDR2 SNEGSKA (reference sequence). The V end lost 6 bases, the J end lost 6 bases, and 5 bases lay between the germline ends. The CDR3 runs 9 residues. The CDR3 spells CSAADGYTF. CDR3 bases: TGCAGTGCAGCAGATGGCTACACCTTC.

The chain recombines TRBV30 with TRBJ1-1, with 9 bases fitting TRBD1. The V segment lost 6 bases and the J segment 3 bases; nucleotides outside the gene matches: 5. The CDR3 length is 13 residues. Germline V lookup: CDR1 GTSNPN, CDR2 SVGIG (reference sequence). CDR3 nucleotide sequence: TGTGCCTGTCGGTGGGACAGGGACACTGAAGCTTTCTTT. Its translation: CACRWDRDTEAFF.

This chain uses TRBV6-1 with TRBJ1-4, with D perhaps matching TRBD1 (6 bases). CDR3 length equals 15 residues. V was clipped by 1 base and J by 5 bases, with 11 bases between them. In germline, CDR1 is MNHNS, CDR2 SASEGT. CDR3: CASSEGRTVNEKLFF. As DNA, the CDR3 is TGTGCCAGCAGTGAAGGGAGGACAGTCAATGAAAAACTGTTTTTT.

The chain is built from TRBV6-4 and TRBJ2-3; D tentatively reads TRBD1 or TRBD2 (7 bases each). The CDR3 length is 18 residues. Germline V gene sequence: CDR1 MRHNA, CDR2 SNTAGT. Trimming removed 8 bases at V and 2 bases at J, with 26 bases between. CDR3 in amino acids: CASLQSGGGLFNTDTQYF. The CDR3, as DNA: TGTGCCAGCCTACAATCAGGGGGGGGTTTGTTTAACACAGATACGCAGTATTTT.

This clone was seen once. V is TRBV6-5 and J is TRBJ1-1, with D perhaps matching TRBD1 (6 bases). Trimming removed 6 bases from V and 7 bases from J, with 12 bases in between. This CDR3 comprises 12 residues. Germline lookup yields CDR1 MNHEY and CDR2 SVGAGI. CDR3 in amino acids: CASRPGTLEAFF. The CDR3 DNA follows: TGTGCCAGCAGGCCCGGGACACTTGAAGCTTTCTTT.

This clone was seen a single time. The gene calls are TRBV9 and TRBJ1-2, with D perhaps TRBD1 (6 bases). From germline, CDR1 is SGDLS and CDR2 YYNGEE. The length of the CDR3 is 14 residues. V lost 4 bases, J lost 3 bases, and 13 bases lay in between. The chain's CDR3 is CASSTSGTHYGYTF. The CDR3 DNA sequence: TGTGCCAGCAGCACAAGCGGGACACACTATGGCTACACCTTC.

The chain couples TRBV7-8 to TRBJ2-4, with 8 bases aligning to TRBD1. Germline CDR1 and CDR2: SGHVS and FQNEAQ. This CDR3 has 15 amino acids. J gave up 2 bases and V 4 bases, and 4 bases lay outside the gene matches. The CDR3 bases are TGTGCCAGCAGCTCCCGGACAGGGACCAAAAACATTCAGTACTTC. Translating it yields CASSSRTGTKNIQYF.

The chain employs TRBV6-5 and TRBJ2-7, with 11 bases matching TRBD1. Losses at the gene ends were 2 bases for V and 2 bases for J; bases not matched to a gene: 2. The germline CDR1 and CDR2 sequences are MNHEY and SVGAGI. The CDR3 has 15 residues. This CDR3 reads CASSYGTGGTYEQYF. CDR3 sequence (DNA): TGTGCCAGCAGTTACGGGACAGGGGGGACCTACGAGCAGTACTTC.

The chain recombines TRBV19 with TRBJ1-5; a possible D gene is TRBD1 (6 bases). Germline assignment: CDR1 LNHDA and CDR2 SQIVND (reference sequence). This CDR3 is built from 16 residues. V dropped 4 bases and J dropped 0 bases, with 13 bases sitting between them. Here the CDR3 DNA reads TGTGCCAGTAGTACAGGGGCCCGGATTAGCAATCAGCCCCAGCATTTT. Encoded protein: CASSTGARISNQPQHF. The entire variable domain, with the rest obtained from reference TRBV19 and TRBJ1-5, is as follows: DGGITQSPKYLFRKEGQNVTLSCEQNLNHDAMYWYRQDPGQGLRLIYYSQIVNDFQKGDIAEGYSVSREKKESFPLTVTSAQKNPTAFYLCASSTGARISNQPQHFGDGTRLSIL.